The 5 T cell receptor beta chains below all came from one sample that was sequenced in a study of T cells in Graves' hyperthyroidism and ophthalmopathy. Using RNA transcripts as the source, TCR beta CDR3 regions were amplified. When the TCR CDR3 underwent first-round RT-PCR, the HTBI primer set was used. MiXCR, applied by TCRdb to the multiplex PCR reads, yields one record per CDR3 protein. The profile shows approximately 400,000 distinct CDR3 sequences, around 14% of them singletons. Sequenced sample: blood. The source of these receptors is a woman aged 18-30 years with Graves' hyperthyroidism that later progressed to Graves' ophthalmopathy.

CDR3 residues: CASSDGETSYNEQFF. The CDR3 nucleotides are TGTGCCAGCAGTGACGGAGAGACATCCTACAATGAGCAGTTCTTC. The chain is built from TRBV2 and TRBJ2-1; D remains ambiguous. This CDR3 has 15 amino acids. Germline lookup yields CDR1 SNHLY and CDR2 FYNNEI. The V end was cut by 3 bases, the J end by 1 base, with 10 bases between.

V and J are TRBV20-1 and TRBJ1-5; 7 bases are shared with TRBD1. Looked up from germline, CDR1 is DFQATT and CDR2 is SNEGSKA (reference sequence). After removal of 4 bases from V and 2 bases from J, the junction contained 8 bases not matched to a gene. This CDR3 comprises 15 residues. Here the CDR3 DNA reads TGCAGTGCTACCGACAGGGCTCATGGCAATCAGCCCCAGCATTTT. Protein sequence: CSATDRAHGNQPQHF.

This clonotype was seen a handful of times. The chain joins TRBV10-3 to TRBJ2-5; 9 nucleotides agree with TRBD2. This CDR3 region has 14 residues. Trimming at V came to 3 bases and at J to 4 bases, leaving 3 bases not matched to a gene. Per germline, CDR1 ENHRY and CDR2 SYGVKD. The CDR3 loop reads CAISETSGRETQYF. The CDR3 DNA follows: TGTGCCATCAGTGAAACTAGCGGGCGAGAGACCCAGTACTTC.

In its sample, this clonotype was seen many times. The chain joins TRBV6-1 to TRBJ1-5, with a possible D match to TRBD1 (5 bases). Germline CDR1 and CDR2: MNHNS and SASEGT. Trimming cost V 6 bases and J 2 bases, with 14 bases left between them. CDR3 length equals 15 residues. The CDR3 protein is CASRPPGWGNQPQHF. In DNA form, the CDR3 reads TGTGCCAGCAGACCCCCAGGGTGGGGCAATCAGCCCCAGCATTTT.

In this sample, this clonotype turned up many times. The chain employs TRBV20-1 and TRBJ1-6; weak D call: TRBD1 (6 bases). The CDR3 loop spans 18 amino acids. V lost 5 bases, J lost 6 bases, and 26 bases lay in between. Germline V gives CDR1 DFQATT, CDR2 SNEGSKA (reference sequence). Here the CDR3 DNA reads TGCAGTGCTCCGGGTGGGGGGGCCGCTTACTATGGTAATTCACCCCTCCACTTT. Amino acid sequence: CSAPGGGAAYYGNSPLHF.